The clone carrying this T cell receptor beta chain has just a few counts. What it recognizes is unknown. CDR3 size: 12 residues. CDR1 is ENHRY, CDR2 SYGVKD, per germline. V lost 8 bases and J 4 bases, leaving 11 bases between the germline ends. The sample is drawn from a study of T-cell reconstitution after alpha-beta-depleted transplantation in children. Construction of the TCRbeta library involved unique molecular identifiers. MiXCR, applied by TCRdb to the PCR reads, yields one record per CDR3 protein. The sample shows fewer than 750,000 distinct CDR3 sequences, 20% to 25% of them seen only once. Notes on the study in general: Reported findings indicate that, about two months after transplant, alpha-beta T cells came from several hundred expanded clones, which were derived from non-depleted graft cells.

The specimen was PBMCs, mostly from graft donor cells, collected 360 days after TCRalphabeta/CD19-depleted stem cell transplant. The chain joins TRBV10-3 to TRBJ2-5; D perhaps matches TRBD2 (5 bases). The source is a boy in the first two years of life who had a stem cell transplant for acute myeloid leukemia, so the T cells may come from the graft donor. The CDR3 protein is CAIRGGGETQYF. CDR3 DNA: TGTGCCATCCGGGGTGGAGGAGAGACCCAGTACTTC.